The 22 T cell receptor beta chains reported below all come from one sample, sequenced in a study of breast tumors, draining lymph nodes, adjacent tissues. Axillary draining lymph nodes of breast cancer patients supplied the node samples. TCRdb reprocessed the multiplex PCR reads with MiXCR, giving one entry per CDR3 protein. This table has some 170,000 distinct CDR3 sequences, 33% appearing once. Sequencing input: axillary lymph node tissue. These receptors came from a female donor with breast cancer. Some clones in this sample may be carry-over from other donors' samples.

V is TRBV6-5 and J is TRBJ1-3; 7 bases agree with TRBD1. The trim removed 0 bases at V and 4 bases at J, leaving 0 bases unmatched. CDR1 is MNHEY and CDR2 is SVGAGI in the germline V gene. CDR3 size: 14 residues. The CDR3 spells CASSYSGQGNTIYF. The CDR3 region has the DNA TGTGCCAGCAGTTACTCGGGACAGGGAAACACCATATATTTT.

This clonotype occurred many times. The rearrangement links TRBV7-8 to TRBJ2-7, with 8 bases that match TRBD2. Looked up from germline, CDR1 is SGHVS and CDR2 is FQNEAQ. The V and J ends lost 7 bases and 1 base, in that order; junction bases with no gene match: 6. The CDR3 runs to 14 residues. CDR3 protein: CASTKRESSYEQYF. CDR3 DNA sequence: TGTGCCAGCACAAAGCGGGAGTCATCCTACGAGCAGTACTTC.

The gene calls are TRBV4-1 and TRBJ1-1; 7 bases line up with TRBD1. Unmatched junction bases numbered 8, after V lost 4 bases and J lost 0 bases. CDR3 length: 16 amino acids. CDR1 is MGHRA and CDR2 is YSYEKL in the germline V gene. CDR3 bases: TGCGCCAGCAGCCGTAGCCCGGGACAGATGAACACTGAAGCTTTCTTT. Encoded protein: CASSRSPGQMNTEAFF.

This clonotype turned up a few times. This chain uses TRBV6-5 with TRBJ2-1; D perhaps matches TRBD2 (6 bases). Germline V gene sequence: CDR1 MNHEY, CDR2 SVGAGI. V was shortened by 5 bases and J by 4 bases, with 15 bases between the two germline ends. The CDR3 loop spans 15 amino acids. The CDR3 sequence: CASSHYRDLYNEQFF. The CDR3, as DNA: TGTGCCAGCAGTCACTACCGGGACTTATACAATGAGCAGTTCTTC.

As regards this clonotype: Germline is not matched at one junction end, which may reflect a read error. The gene calls are TRBV6-4 and TRBJ2-2; TRBD2 agrees at 9 bases. Germline values: CDR1 MRHNA, CDR2 SNTAGT. The length of the CDR3 is 15 residues. The CDR3 region is CVSSATSGKTGELFF. CDR3 nucleotide sequence: TGTGTCAGCAGCGCGACTAGCGGAAAGACCGGGGAGCTGTTTTTT.

At least ten counts were recorded for this clonotype. The V gene is TRBV7-2, the J gene TRBJ1-4; 7 bases agree with TRBD1. Germline CDR1 and CDR2: SGHTA and FQGNSA. The CDR3 has 14 residues. J was trimmed by 7 bases and V by 8 bases; bases with no gene match: 10. CDR3 sequence reads: CASSLGAGGEKLFF. In DNA, the CDR3 is TGTGCCAGCTCCCTCGGGGCAGGGGGTGAAAAACTGTTTTTT.

This clonotype was picked up many times. This sequence joins TRBV6-2 or TRBV6-3 and TRBJ1-2; possible D gene TRBD1, 6 bases. Germline CDR1 reads MNHEY; CDR2 reads SVGEGT. V lost 0 bases to trimming and J lost 3 bases, with 17 bases between them. The CDR3 sequence is 17 residues long. CDR3 nucleotides: TGTGCCAGCAGTTACTCGACCCGAGGGGGATTGGACTATGGCTACACCTTC. Amino acids: CASSYSTRGGLDYGYTF.

This clonotype showed up just a few times. A clone one base away is much larger, so this may be a read error. The CDR3 DNA sequence: TGTGCCAGCAGCAGACACAGGGACTACAATGAGCAGTCCTTC. Protein: CASSRHRDYNEQSF. The chain carries TRBV9 and TRBJ2-1; D is perhaps TRBD2 (7 bases). Germline values: CDR1 SGDLS, CDR2 YYNGEE. The CDR3 loop spans 14 amino acids.

The V call is TRBV4-2, the J call TRBJ2-2; no firm D call. The CDR3 runs 14 residues. Germline lookup yields CDR1 LGHNA and CDR2 YNFKEQ. V lost 1 base, J lost 6 bases, and 9 bases lay in between. The CDR3 DNA follows: TGTGCCAGCAGCCAAGCAGGAATCCCCGGGGAGCTGTTTTTT. It encodes CASSQAGIPGELFF.

This clonotype was observed a handful of times. The chain carries TRBV13 and TRBJ1-2; perhaps TRBD1 as D (5 bases). Per germline, CDR1 PRHDT and CDR2 FYEKMQ (reference sequence). Trimming took off 2 bases at V and 3 bases at J, with 16 bases between the two ends. The CDR3 has 16 residues. DNA of the CDR3: TGTGCCAGCAGCTTACGGTGGTTGGAAGGGGACTATGGCTACACCTTC. Residues: CASSLRWLEGDYGYTF.

This clonotype was found many times. The rearrangement joins TRBV10-1 to TRBJ1-2, with 8 bases aligning to TRBD1. With V trimmed by 0 bases and J by 6 bases, 9 bases remained unmatched. This CDR3 region has 16 residues. Germline V gene sequence: CDR1 WNHNN, CDR2 SYGVQD (reference sequence). The CDR3 loop reads CASSESRTGYLDGYTF. Here the CDR3 DNA reads TGCGCCAGCAGTGAGTCAAGGACAGGGTATTTGGATGGCTACACCTTC.

This clonotype is a singleton in its sample. This chain links TRBV19 with TRBJ1-5; 7 nucleotides agree with TRBD1. The length of the CDR3 is 16 residues. V was clipped by 5 bases and J by 0 bases; unmatched bases: 7. Germline assignment: CDR1 LNHDA and CDR2 SQIVND (reference sequence). This CDR3 reads CASSYSDRASNQPQHF. The CDR3 region has the DNA TGTGCCAGTAGTTACTCAGACAGGGCTAGCAATCAGCCCCAGCATTTT.

In this sample, this clonotype turned up many times. The CDR3 DNA follows: TGTGCCAGCAGGGGGACAGGGGGAACCGGGGAGCTGTTTTTT. It encodes CASRGTGGTGELFF. V is TRBV7-3 and J is TRBJ2-2, with 11 bases matching TRBD1. Trimming at V came to 6 bases and at J to 5 bases, leaving 2 bases not matched to a gene. The CDR3 contains 14 residues. In germline, CDR1 is SGHTA, CDR2 FQGTGA.

This clonotype was detected many times. The V and J genes are TRBV7-3 and TRBJ2-5, with D uncertain. This CDR3 region has 14 residues. Germline V gene data show CDR1 as SGHTA and CDR2 as FQGTGA. The V and J ends lost 5 bases and 1 base respectively, with 11 bases between them. Written as DNA, the CDR3 is TGTGCCAGCAGCCCCGGCCGAGGCCAAGAGACCCAGTACTTC. This sequence encodes CASSPGRGQETQYF.

In the case of this clonotype: Without the conserved terminal phenylalanine or tryptophan, this CDR3 likely stems from a read error. Because the CDR3's place on the DNA is in doubt, the DNA is left out and the CDR3 is given as listed by TCRdb. The rearrangement uses TRBV7-2 and TRBJ1-6; the table's D call of TRBD1 was not tested on the DNA. 8 amino acids form the CDR3, both terminal residues included. CDR1 and CDR2 from the germline V gene are SGHTA and FQGNSA. The CDR3 loop is CASSQVPP.

This clonotype came up once. A junction boundary mismatches the germline segment, possibly from a read error. The CDR3 here is CASSEASRVVGDNVLTF. The CDR3 nucleotides read TGCGCCAGCAGTGAAGCTTCAAGGGTGGTGGGGGACAACGTCCTGACTTTC. This chain connects TRBV2 to TRBJ2-6; D possibly uses TRBD1 or TRBD2 (5 bases each). There are 17 residues in the CDR3. Germline values: CDR1 SNHLY, CDR2 FYNNEI. The full variable domain, rest sourced from reference TRBV2 and TRBJ2-6, is EPEVTQTPSHQVTQMGQEVILRCVPISNHLYFYWYRQILGQKVEFLVSFYNNEISEKSEIFDDQFSVERPDGSNFTLKIRSTKLEDSAMYFCASSEASRVVGDNVLTFGAGSRLTVL.

The chain uses TRBV12-3 or TRBV12-4 and TRBJ1-5; 8 nucleotides align to TRBD1. The CDR3 is 17 residues long. The junction had 12 bases not matched to a gene; V was cut back by 6 bases and J by 2 bases. CDR3 bases: TGTGCCAGCAGCTCAACCGCGACAGGGGCTCGCAATCAGCCCCAGCATTTT. Encoded protein: CASSSTATGARNQPQHF.

This clonotype was seen at least ten times. The chain uses TRBV5-1 and TRBJ2-2; D not certain. Germline CDR1 SGHRS, CDR2 YFSETQ. Trimming took 0 bases from V and 5 from J, leaving 8 bases between them. CDR3 size: 14 residues. The CDR3 DNA reads as TGCGCCAGCAGCTTGGCTTCTCTGACCGGGGAGCTGTTTTTT. As protein: CASSLASLTGELFF.

This clonotype was detected many times. The chain has TRBV7-2 and TRBJ2-5; TRBD1 aligns across 9 bases. This CDR3 is 17 amino acids long. CDR1 is SGHTA and CDR2 is FQGNSA in the germline V gene. With V trimmed by 4 bases and J by 2 bases, 11 bases remained unmatched. For the CDR3, the DNA is TGTGCCAGCAGCTCACCGGGACAGGGAAGGGGGCAAGAGACCCAGTACTTC. This translates into CASSSPGQGRGQETQYF.

The chain combines TRBV14 with TRBJ2-7; maybe TRBD1 (6 bases). Germline values: CDR1 SGHDN, CDR2 FVKESK. The CDR3 has 13 residues. V was shortened by 6 bases and J by 2 bases, with 11 bases between the two germline ends. The CDR3, as DNA: TGTGCCAGCAGTGCCAGGACAGCCTACGAGCAGTACTTC. As protein: CASSARTAYEQYF.

Concerning this clonotype: The junction departs from the called germline gene at one end, perhaps through a read error. This sequence joins TRBV10-3 and TRBJ2-5; D not resolved. The CDR3 has 16 amino acids. CDR1 ENHRY and CDR2 SYGVKD come from the germline V gene. The CDR3 sequence is CASSYVSHKTPETQYF. The CDR3 DNA follows: TGTGCCAGCAGTTATGTGTCTCACAAAACCCCAGAGACCCAGTACTTC.

The table lists this clonotype with many counts. This chain uses TRBV14 with TRBJ1-4, with 7 nucleotides matching TRBD1. This CDR3 comprises 14 residues. The V gene end was trimmed by 3 bases and the J gene end by 8 bases; junction bases not matched to a gene: 6. Per the germline V gene, CDR1 is SGHDN and CDR2 is FVKESK. CDR3 sequence (DNA): TGTGCCAGCAGCCACCCGACAGGGCGCGAAAAACTGTTTTTT. It yields the protein CASSHPTGREKLFF.